This section outlines one T cell receptor (beta chain) sequence together with its context. Its matching antigen is unknown. TCR beta sequencing was performed on blood CD8+ and CD4+ T cells. The data were obtained in a study of CD8 T cells in Susac syndrome. Reverse transcription of roughly 0.5 to 1 ug RNA was performed with random hexamers. Via MiXCR, TCRdb re-called the immunoSEQ multiplex PCR reads, giving one row per CDR3 protein. The sample includes more than 150,000 distinct CDR3 sequences, more than 95% of them seen just once. The germline V and J ends were trimmed by 5 bases and 7 bases, with 12 bases remaining between them. The germline V gene has CDR1 LGHDT and CDR2 YNNKEL (reference sequence). CDR3 length: 12 residues. Notes on the study in general: As the study acknowledged, the number of individuals in its TCR sequencing and HLA analysis was relatively small.

V gene TRBV3-1 combines with J gene TRBJ2-7; tentatively, D is TRBD1 (6 bases). The sample comprised CD4+ T cells from PBMCs. This clonotype originated in a human donor with Susac syndrome. The CDR3 nucleotides read TGTGCCAGCAGCTTTAGGGGGTCGGAGCAGTACGTC. It yields the protein CASSFRGSEQYV.